The TCR beta chain described here comes from a study of blood T cell repertoires in COVID-19. Across the study: COVID-19 samples from acute and convalescent phases originated in the United States, Italy and Spain. T cells, B-cell-depleted T cells, or PBMCs provided the cDNA or gDNA that served as material.

In the authors' methods: Nucleated cell counts were estimated from reference gene primer amplification. Method: immunoSEQ multiplex PCR; TCRdb's copy keeps in-frame clones and lacks some. V, J and clone size are taken as reported in that table, and D and trimming were inferred from the DNA itself. The data show approximately 100,000 clones, roughly 76% seen once. This clone was picked up one time. Input material: peripheral blood. The receptor comes from a human donor in a cohort sampled during active COVID-19.

This CDR3 is CASSLTGLRDEQYF. CDR3 DNA sequence: TGTGCCAGCAGCTTGACGGGACTAAGAGACGAGCAGTACTTC. The J gene is TRBJ2-7, the V gene TRBV5-8, with TRBD2 matching over 7 bases. After removal of 1 base from V and 5 bases from J, the junction contained 6 bases not matched to a gene. This CDR3 spans 14 amino acids. Germline lookup yields CDR1 SGHTS and CDR2 YDEGEE. Full variable domain (outside the CDR3, taken from reference TRBV5-8 and TRBJ2-7): EAGVTQSPTHLIKTRGQQATLRCSPISGHTSVYWYQQALGLGLQFLLWYDEGEERNRGNFPPRFSGRQFPNYSSELNVNALELEDSALYLCASSLTGLRDEQYFGPGTRLTVT.